The TCR beta chain described here comes from a study of blood T cell repertoires in COVID-19. Background on the study: Sites across the United States, Italy and Spain contributed samples from acute and convalescent COVID-19. PBMCs, B-cell-depleted T cells, or T cells provided the cDNA or gDNA that made up the material.

As handled by the study authors: Nucleated cell counts were estimated from reference gene primer amplification. The repertoire was sequenced with immunoSEQ multiplex PCR; TCRdb's copy has only in-frame clones and lacks some. D and trimming were read from the DNA, whereas the V and J calls and clone size are those reported in that table. The data contain some 200,000 clones, approximately 78% of them singletons. This clone was seen only once. V lost 3 bases and J 1 base, leaving 9 bases between the germline ends. Germline assignment: CDR1 SGHAT and CDR2 FQNNGV. The CDR3 covers 14 residues. Sequencing was performed on peripheral blood. The clonotype was recovered from a woman aged 80 or older with acute or convalescent COVID-19. The rearrangement links TRBV11-2 to TRBJ1-1; no clear D gene. The CDR3 nucleotides read TGTGCCAGCAGCTTCGACCCAGGGAACACTGAAGCTTTCTTT. Translating it yields CASSFDPGNTEAFF.